Listed below are T cell receptor beta chains from one sample, sequenced in a study of CD8 T cells in ankylosing spondylitis. TCRdb ran MiXCR on the 5' RACE reads and lists one entry per CDR3 protein. The sample contains some 800,000 distinct CDR3 sequences, 12% of which appear only once. Sample: blood, either unsorted or a sorted T cell fraction (not recorded which). All receptors come from a male donor with ankylosing spondylitis. The CDR3 runs from the conserved cysteine through the conserved F or W. The D gene is left open where the match is weak. Clone size is shown for a subset of rows, as once, few, many or a class of expanded clone.

clone_size	d_call	j_call	v_call	cdr3_aa	cdr3_nt
.	.	TRBJ2-7	TRBV20-1	CSARPLFGTLYEQYF	TGCAGTGCTAGACCTCTTTTCGGGACTCTCTACGAGCAGTACTTC
few	.	TRBJ2-3	TRBV4-3	CASSSQGYSTDTQYF	TGCGCCAGCAGCTCGCAGGGTTATAGCACAGATACGCAGTATTTT
few	TRBD1	TRBJ1-2	TRBV12-3/TRBV12-4	CASRIRQGRYGYTF	TGTGCCAGCAGGATCCGACAGGGAAGATATGGCTACACCTTC
.	.	TRBJ1-4	TRBV5-1	CASSLGPLNEKLFF	TGCGCCAGCAGCTTGGGGCCCCTAAACGAAAAACTGTTTTTT
few	.	TRBJ1-2	TRBV4-2	CASSQGQRLGYGYTF	TGTGCCAGCAGCCAAGGTCAAAGGTTGGGCTATGGCTACACCTTC
few	.	TRBJ2-2	TRBV4-1	CASSPRGRGNTGELFF	TGCGCCAGCAGCCCTCGAGGTCGAGGGAACACCGGGGAGCTGTTTTTT
many	.	TRBJ2-7	TRBV5-1	CASSRGTANEQYF	TGCGCCAGCAGCCGGGGGACCGCCAACGAGCAGTACTTC
few	.	TRBJ1-1	TRBV7-9	CATLPRRTGNTEAFF	TGTGCCACCCTACCCCGCAGGACGGGGAACACTGAAGCTTTCTTT
few	TRBD1	TRBJ1-3	TRBV4-3	CASSRTGHSSSGNTIYF	TGCGCCAGCAGTCGGACAGGGCATAGCAGCTCTGGAAACACCATATATTTT
.	.	TRBJ2-7	TRBV7-6	CASSRVPGISSYEQYF	TGTGCCAGCAGCCGGGTTCCGGGGATCAGCTCCTACGAGCAGTACTTC
.	TRBD1	TRBJ1-5	TRBV7-3	CASSFTRTGTRNQPQHF	TGTGCCAGCAGCTTTACTAGGACAGGGACACGCAATCAGCCCCAGCATTTT
many	.	TRBJ1-5	TRBV12-3/TRBV12-4	CASSLRTNQPQHF	TGTGCCAGCAGTCTTCGGACCAATCAGCCCCAGCATTTT
.	TRBD1	TRBJ2-3	TRBV7-9	CASSVNRGQTDTQYF	TGTGCCAGCAGCGTAAACAGGGGGCAGACAGATACGCAGTATTTT
few	.	TRBJ1-2	TRBV5-6	CASSGVPAGLYGYTF	TGTGCCAGCAGCGGAGTCCCCGCGGGTCTCTATGGCTACACCTTC
few	.	TRBJ2-3	TRBV20-1	CSARASVGAIRDTQYF	TGCAGTGCTAGAGCCTCTGTGGGGGCAATTAGGGATACGCAGTATTTT
.	.	TRBJ1-2	TRBV2	CASSPNRELNYGYTF	TGTGCCAGCAGTCCTAACAGGGAGCTTAACTATGGCTACACCTTC
.	.	TRBJ1-1	TRBV9	CASSVDLRDRPAFF	TGTGCCAGCAGCGTAGACCTCAGGGATCGGCCGGCTTTCTTT
.	.	TRBJ1-2	TRBV20-1	CSARDETGDGYTF	TGCAGTGCTAGAGATGAGACAGGCGATGGCTACACCTTC
few	TRBD1	TRBJ2-3	TRBV5-1	CASSARTGGTDTQYF	TGCGCCAGCAGCGCTAGGACAGGGGGCACAGATACGCAGTATTTT
many	.	TRBJ2-2	TRBV7-2	CASSLSGPNTGELFF	TGTGCCAGCAGCTTAAGCGGACCTAACACCGGGGAGCTGTTTTTT
.	TRBD2	TRBJ2-7	TRBV27	CASSLSRTGGQYF	TGTGCCAGCAGTTTATCCCGTACGGGAGGGCAGTACTTC
few	.	TRBJ1-5	TRBV18	CASSPMANQPQHF	TGTGCCAGCTCACCCATGGCGAATCAGCCCCAGCATTTT
.	.	TRBJ1-5	TRBV20-1	CSARFPGFNQPQHF	TGCAGTGCTAGATTCCCCGGATTCAATCAGCCCCAGCATTTT
few	TRBD1	TRBJ1-2	TRBV20-1	CSATLSTQGAKGYTF	TGCAGTGCTACCCTTTCCACACAGGGGGCTAAAGGCTACACCTTC
.	.	TRBJ2-7	TRBV6-1	CASSEHDEQYF	TGTGCCAGCAGTGAACACGACGAGCAGTACTTC
few	.	TRBJ1-5	TRBV20-1	CSASSGLRNQPQHF	TGCAGTGCTAGTTCGGGGCTGCGCAATCAGCCCCAGCATTTT